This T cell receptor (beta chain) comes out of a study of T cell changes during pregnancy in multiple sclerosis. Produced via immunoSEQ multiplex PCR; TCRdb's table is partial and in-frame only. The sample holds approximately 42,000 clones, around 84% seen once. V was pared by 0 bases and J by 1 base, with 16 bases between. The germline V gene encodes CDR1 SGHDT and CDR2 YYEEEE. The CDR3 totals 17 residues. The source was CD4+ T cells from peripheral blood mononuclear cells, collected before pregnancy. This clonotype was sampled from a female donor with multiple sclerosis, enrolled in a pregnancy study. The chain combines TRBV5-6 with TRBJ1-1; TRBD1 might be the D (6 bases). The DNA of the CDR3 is TGTGCCAGCAGCTTGGAAGGATCGTGGGACAAGAACACTGAAGCTTTCTTT. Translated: CASSLEGSWDKNTEAFF.